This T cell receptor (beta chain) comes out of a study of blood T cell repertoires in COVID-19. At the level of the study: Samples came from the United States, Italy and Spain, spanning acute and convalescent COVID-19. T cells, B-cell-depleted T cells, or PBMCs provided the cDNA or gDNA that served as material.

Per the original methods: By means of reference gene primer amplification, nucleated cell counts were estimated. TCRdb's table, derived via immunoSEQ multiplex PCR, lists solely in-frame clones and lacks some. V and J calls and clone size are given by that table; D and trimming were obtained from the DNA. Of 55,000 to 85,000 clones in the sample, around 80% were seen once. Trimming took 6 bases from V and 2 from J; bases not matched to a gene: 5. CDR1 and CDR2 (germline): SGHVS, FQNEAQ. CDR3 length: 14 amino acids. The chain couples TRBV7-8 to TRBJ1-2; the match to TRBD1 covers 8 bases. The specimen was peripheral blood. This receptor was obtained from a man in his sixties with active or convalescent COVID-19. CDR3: CASSQNRGNYGYTF. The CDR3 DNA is TGTGCCAGCAGTCAGAACAGGGGGAACTATGGCTACACCTTC.